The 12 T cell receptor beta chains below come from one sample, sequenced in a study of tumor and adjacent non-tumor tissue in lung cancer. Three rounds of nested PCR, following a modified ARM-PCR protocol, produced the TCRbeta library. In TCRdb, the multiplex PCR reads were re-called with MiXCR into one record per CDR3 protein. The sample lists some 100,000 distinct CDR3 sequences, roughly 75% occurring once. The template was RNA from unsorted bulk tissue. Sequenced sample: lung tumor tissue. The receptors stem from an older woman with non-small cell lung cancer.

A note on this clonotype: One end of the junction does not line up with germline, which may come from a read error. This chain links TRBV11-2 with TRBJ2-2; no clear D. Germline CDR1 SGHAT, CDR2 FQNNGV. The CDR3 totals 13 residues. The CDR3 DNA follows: TGCGCCAGCAGCTCTTTCCAGACCGGGGAGCTGTTTTTT. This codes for CASSSFQTGELFF. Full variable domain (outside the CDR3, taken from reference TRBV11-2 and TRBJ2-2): EAGVAQSPRYKIIEKRQSVAFWCNPISGHATLYWYQQILGQGPKLLIQFQNNGVVDDSQLPKDRFSAERLKGVDSTLKIQPAKLEDSAVYLCASSSFQTGELFFGEGSRLTVL.

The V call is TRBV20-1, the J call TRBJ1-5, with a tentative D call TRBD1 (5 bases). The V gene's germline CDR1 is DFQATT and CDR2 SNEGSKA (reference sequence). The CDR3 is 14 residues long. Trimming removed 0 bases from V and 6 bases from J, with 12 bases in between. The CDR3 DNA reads TGCAGTGCTAGAGATCAGCAGGGTACTCAGCCCCAGCATTTT. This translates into CSARDQQGTQPQHF.

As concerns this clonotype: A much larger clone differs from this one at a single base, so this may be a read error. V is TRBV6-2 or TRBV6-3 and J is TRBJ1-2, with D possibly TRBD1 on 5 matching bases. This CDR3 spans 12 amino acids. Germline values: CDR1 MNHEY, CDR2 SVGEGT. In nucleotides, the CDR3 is TGTGACAGCAGGGATCAGAGATATGGCTACACCTTC. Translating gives CDSRDQRYGYTF.

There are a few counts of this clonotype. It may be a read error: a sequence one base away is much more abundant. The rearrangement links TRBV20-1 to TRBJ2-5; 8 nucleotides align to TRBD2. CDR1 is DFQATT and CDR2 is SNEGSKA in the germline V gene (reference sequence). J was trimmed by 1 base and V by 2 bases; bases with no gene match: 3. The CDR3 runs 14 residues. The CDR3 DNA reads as TGCAGTGCTAGACTTAGCGGGGTCCAAGAGACCCAGTACTTC. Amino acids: CSARLSGVQETQYF.

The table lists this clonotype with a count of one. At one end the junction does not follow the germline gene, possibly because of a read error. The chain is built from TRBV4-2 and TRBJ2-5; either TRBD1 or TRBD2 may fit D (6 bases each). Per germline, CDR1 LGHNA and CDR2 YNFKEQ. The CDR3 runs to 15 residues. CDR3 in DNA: TGTGCGAGCAGCCCAAAGGGGGGACCCCAAGAGACCCAGTACTTC. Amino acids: CASSPKGGPQETQYF.

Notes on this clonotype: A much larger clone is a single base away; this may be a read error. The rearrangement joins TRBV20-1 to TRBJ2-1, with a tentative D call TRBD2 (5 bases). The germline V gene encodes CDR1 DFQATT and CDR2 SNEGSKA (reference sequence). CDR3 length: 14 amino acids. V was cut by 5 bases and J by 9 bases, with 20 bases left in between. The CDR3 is CSAPPVGGIGEQFF. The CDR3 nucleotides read TGCAGTGCTCCCCCGGTCGGAGGAATTGGTGAGCAGTTCTTC.

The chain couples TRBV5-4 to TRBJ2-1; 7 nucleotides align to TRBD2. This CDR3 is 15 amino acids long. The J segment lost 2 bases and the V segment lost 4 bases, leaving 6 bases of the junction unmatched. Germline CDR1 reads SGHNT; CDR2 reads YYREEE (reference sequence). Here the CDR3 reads CASSTRLAAYNEQFF. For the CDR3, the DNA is TGTGCCAGCAGCACTAGACTAGCTGCCTACAATGAGCAGTTCTTC. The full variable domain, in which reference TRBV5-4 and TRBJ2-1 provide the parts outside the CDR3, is ETGVTQSPTHLIKTRGQQVTLRCSSQSGHNTVSWYQQALGQGPQFIFQYYREEENGRGNFPPRFSGLQFPNYSSELNVNALELDDSALYLCASSTRLAAYNEQFFGPGTRLTVL.

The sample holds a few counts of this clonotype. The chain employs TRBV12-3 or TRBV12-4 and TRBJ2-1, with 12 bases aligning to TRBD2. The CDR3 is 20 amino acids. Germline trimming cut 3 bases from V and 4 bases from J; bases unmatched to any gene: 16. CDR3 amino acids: CASSLGPTSGGIGGYNEQFF. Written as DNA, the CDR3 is TGTGCCAGCAGTTTGGGTCCGACTAGCGGGGGTATCGGGGGTTACAATGAGCAGTTCTTC.

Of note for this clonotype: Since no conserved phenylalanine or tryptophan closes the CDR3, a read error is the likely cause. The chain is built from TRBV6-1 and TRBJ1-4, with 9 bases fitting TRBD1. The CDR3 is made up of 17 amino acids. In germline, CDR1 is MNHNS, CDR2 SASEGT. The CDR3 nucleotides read TGTGCTAGCAGAGTCCAGGACAGGGGTACAACTAATGAAAAACTGTTTATT. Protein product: CASRVQDRGTTNEKLFI.

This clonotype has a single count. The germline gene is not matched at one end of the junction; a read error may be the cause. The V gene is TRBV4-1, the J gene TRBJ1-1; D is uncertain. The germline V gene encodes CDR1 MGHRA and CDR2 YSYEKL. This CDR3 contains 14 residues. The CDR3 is CASSQDEGNTETFF. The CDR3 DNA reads TGCGCCAGTAGCCAAGATGAAGGGAACACTGAAACTTTCTTT.

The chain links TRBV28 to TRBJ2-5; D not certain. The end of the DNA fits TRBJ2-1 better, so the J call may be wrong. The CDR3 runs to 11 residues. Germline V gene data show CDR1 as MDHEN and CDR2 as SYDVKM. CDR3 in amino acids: CASSLKWAQFF. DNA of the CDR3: TGTGCCAGCAGTTTAAAGTGGGCCCAGTTCTTC.

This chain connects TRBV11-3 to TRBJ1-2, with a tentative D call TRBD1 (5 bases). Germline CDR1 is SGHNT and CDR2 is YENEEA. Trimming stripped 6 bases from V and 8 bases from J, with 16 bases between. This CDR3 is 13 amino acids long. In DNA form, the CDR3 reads TGTGCCAGCAGTTGGGGCACAACAGGAGGCTACACCTTC. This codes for CASSWGTTGGYTF.